The present T cell receptor beta chain was sequenced within a study of blood T cell repertoires in COVID-19. In the study overall: Some COVID-19 samples were acute and others convalescent; all came from the United States, Italy and Spain.

Per the germline V gene, CDR1 is SEHNR and CDR2 is FQNEAQ (reference sequence). The CDR3 extends over 13 amino acids. The V and J ends lost 7 bases and 7 bases, in that order; junction bases with no gene match: 9. In the authors' workflow: From reference gene primer amplification, estimates of nucleated cell counts were derived. Repertoires were generated with immunoSEQ multiplex PCR, while TCRdb's copy carries only in-frame clones and drops some. V and J calls and clone size are given by that table; D and trimming were obtained from the DNA. The repertoire holds approximately 240,000 clones, with approximately 90% as singletons.

This chain joins TRBV7-9 and TRBJ2-5; 7 bases match TRBD2. This TCR was recovered from a woman aged 18-30 years in a cohort exposed to, infected with or recovered from COVID-19 (not recorded which). The sample was PBMCs or T cells enriched from blood (not recorded which). CDR3 DNA: TGTGCCAGCACGGGGAGGGAAAGGGTGACCCAGTACTTC. Translation: CASTGRERVTQYF.